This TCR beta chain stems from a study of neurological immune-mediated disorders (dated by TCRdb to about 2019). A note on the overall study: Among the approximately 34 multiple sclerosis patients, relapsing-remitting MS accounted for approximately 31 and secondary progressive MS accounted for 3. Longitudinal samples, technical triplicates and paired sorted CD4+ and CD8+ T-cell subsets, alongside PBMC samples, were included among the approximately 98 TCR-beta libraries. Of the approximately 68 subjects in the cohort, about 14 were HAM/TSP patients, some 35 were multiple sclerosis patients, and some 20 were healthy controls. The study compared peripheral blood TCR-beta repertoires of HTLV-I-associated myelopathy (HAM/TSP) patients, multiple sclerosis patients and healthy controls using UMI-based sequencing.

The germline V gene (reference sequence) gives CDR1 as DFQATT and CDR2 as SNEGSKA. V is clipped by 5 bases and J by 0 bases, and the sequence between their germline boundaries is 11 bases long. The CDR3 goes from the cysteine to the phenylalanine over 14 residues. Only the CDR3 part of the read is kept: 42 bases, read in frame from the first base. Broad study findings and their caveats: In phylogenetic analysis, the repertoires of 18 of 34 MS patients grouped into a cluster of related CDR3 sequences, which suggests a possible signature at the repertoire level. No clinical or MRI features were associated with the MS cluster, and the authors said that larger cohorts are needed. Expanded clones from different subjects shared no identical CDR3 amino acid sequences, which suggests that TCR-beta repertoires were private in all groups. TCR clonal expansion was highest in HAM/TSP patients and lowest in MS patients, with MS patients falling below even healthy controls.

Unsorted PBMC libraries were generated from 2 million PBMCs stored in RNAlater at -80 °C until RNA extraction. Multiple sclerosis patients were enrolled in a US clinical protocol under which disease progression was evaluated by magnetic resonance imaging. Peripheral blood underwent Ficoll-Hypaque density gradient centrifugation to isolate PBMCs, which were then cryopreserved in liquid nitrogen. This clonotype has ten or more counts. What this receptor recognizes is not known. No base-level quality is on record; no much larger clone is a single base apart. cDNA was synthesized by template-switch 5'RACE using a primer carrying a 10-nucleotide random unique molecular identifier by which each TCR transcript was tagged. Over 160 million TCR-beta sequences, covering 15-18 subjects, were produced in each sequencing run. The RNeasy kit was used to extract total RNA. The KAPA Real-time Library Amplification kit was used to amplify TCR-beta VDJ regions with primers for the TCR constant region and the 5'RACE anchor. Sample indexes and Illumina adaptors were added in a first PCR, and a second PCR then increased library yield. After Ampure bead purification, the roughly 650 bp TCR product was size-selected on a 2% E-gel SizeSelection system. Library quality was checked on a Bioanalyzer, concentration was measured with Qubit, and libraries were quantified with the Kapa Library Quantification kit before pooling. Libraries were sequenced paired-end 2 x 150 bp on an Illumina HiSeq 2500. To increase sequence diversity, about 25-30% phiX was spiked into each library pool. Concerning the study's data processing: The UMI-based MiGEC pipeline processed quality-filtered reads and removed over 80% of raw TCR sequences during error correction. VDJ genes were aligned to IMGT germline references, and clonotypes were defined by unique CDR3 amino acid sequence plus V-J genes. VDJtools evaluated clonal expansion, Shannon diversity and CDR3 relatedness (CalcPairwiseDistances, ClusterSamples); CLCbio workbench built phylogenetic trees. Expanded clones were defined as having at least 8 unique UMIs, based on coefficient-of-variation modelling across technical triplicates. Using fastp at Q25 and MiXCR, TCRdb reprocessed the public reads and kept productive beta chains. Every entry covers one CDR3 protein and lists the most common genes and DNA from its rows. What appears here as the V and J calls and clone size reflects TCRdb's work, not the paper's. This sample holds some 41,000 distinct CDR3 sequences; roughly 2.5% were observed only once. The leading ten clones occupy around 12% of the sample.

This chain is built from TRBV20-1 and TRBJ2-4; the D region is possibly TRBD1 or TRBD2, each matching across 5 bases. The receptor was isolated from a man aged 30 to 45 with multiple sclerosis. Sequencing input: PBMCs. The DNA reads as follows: TGCAGTGCTTGGGACCGATTAGCCAAAAACATTCAGTACTTC. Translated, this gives CSAWDRLAKNIQYF.